The 5 T cell receptor beta chains below all came from one sample that was sequenced in a study of T-cell reconstitution after alpha-beta-depleted transplantation in children (dated by TCRdb to about 2016). Receptor libraries were prepared by PCR. The instrument given in TCRdb is Illumina HiSeq 2500. To normalize quantification of the TCRbeta repertoire, the TCR libraries were built with molecular barcoding that relied on unique molecular identifiers. Using fastp at Q25 and MiXCR, TCRdb reprocessed the public reads and kept productive beta chains. Rows matching on CDR3 protein sequence are summarized as one entry with the most common DNA and genes. The sample yields a few hundred thousand distinct CDR3 sequences; about 9.5% were counted once. Clones ranked in the top ten supply about 8% of the sample. The label giving this sample's treatment or condition can be read as: allogeneic hematopoietic cell transplantation with graft depleted of TCRalphabeta T cells and CD19 B cells.

Specimen: PBMCs, collected before TCRalphabeta/CD19-depleted stem cell transplant. The receptors here all came from a boy less than two years old with acute myeloid leukemia, due to receive a stem cell transplant.

This clonotype was recorded at least ten times. The V call is TRBV4-1, the J call TRBJ2-3; no clear D gene. The V end was cut by 8 bases, the J end by 2 bases, with 14 bases between. This CDR3 comprises 14 residues. Germline CDR1 is MGHRA and CDR2 is YSYEKL. CDR3 nucleotides: TGCGCCAGCCGTGCAGACCAACCCACAGATACGCAGTATTTT. It is translated as CASRADQPTDTQYF.

This clonotype was counted many times. V gene TRBV15 combines with J gene TRBJ2-1; the D gene is possibly TRBD1 (6 bases). CDR3 length: 16 residues. V was clipped by 4 bases and J by 3 bases, with 16 bases between them. Looked up from germline, CDR1 is LNHNV and CDR2 is YYDKDF (reference sequence). The CDR3 nucleotides read TGTGCCACCAGCACCGCAAGGGGGAACTTCTACAATGAGCAGTTCTTC. Translating it yields CATSTARGNFYNEQFF.

As regards this clonotype: A single base separates this from a much larger clone, so it may be a read error. The rearrangement uses TRBV10-3 and TRBJ2-7, with D perhaps matching TRBD2 (6 bases). V was trimmed by 4 bases and J by 5 bases, leaving 18 bases between them. The CDR3 has 15 amino acids. CDR1 is ENHRY, CDR2 SYGVKD, per germline. The CDR3 DNA sequence: TGTGCCATCAGTGGGAGAGGAGGGGCGGCCAACGAGCAGTACTTC. Its translation: CAISGRGGAANEQYF.

About this clonotype itself: With a much larger clone just one base away, this may be a read error. The rearrangement links TRBV20-1 to TRBJ2-2, with 8 nucleotides matching TRBD2. Looked up from germline, CDR1 is DFQATT and CDR2 is SNEGSKA (reference sequence). The CDR3 covers 17 residues. The CDR3 DNA reads as TGCTGTGCTAGAGATCGGAGGGGCGGGGGGAGCACCGGGGAGCTGTTTTTT. The encoded protein is CCARDRRGGGSTGELFF.

The sample holds many counts of this clonotype. The V and J genes are TRBV12-3 or TRBV12-4 and TRBJ2-1; TRBD2 matches at 10 bases. Trimming at V came to 6 bases and at J to 4 bases, leaving 6 bases not matched to a gene. The CDR3 contains 15 residues. The CDR3: CASSRTSGEYNEQFF. As DNA, the CDR3 is TGTGCCAGCAGCCGAACTAGCGGGGAGTACAATGAGCAGTTCTTC.